This TCR beta chain stems from a study of CD8 T cells in Susac syndrome. The RNA, about 0.45 to 1 ug, was put through reverse transcription using random hexamers. Amplification of TCR beta CDR3 used immunoSEQ multiplex PCR across 54 Vbeta and 13 Jbeta. TCRdb processed the immunoSEQ multiplex PCR reads anew with MiXCR; each CDR3 protein has one entry. The sample lists some 200,000 distinct CDR3 sequences, 90% to 95% occurring once. Sequencing of TCR beta was performed on blood CD8+ T cells and on blood CD4+ T cells. TEMRA cells were enriched by FACS, while CD8+ and CD4+ T cells were obtained through a negative isolation that was performed magnetically. Trimming cost V 5 bases and J 3 bases, with 11 bases left between them. CDR3 length: 13 residues. Germline assignment: CDR1 MGHRA and CDR2 YSYEKL.

Sequencing was done on a sample of CD4+ T cells from PBMCs. The chain joins TRBV4-1 to TRBJ2-7; TRBD1 might be the D (6 bases). The receptor's source is a human donor with multiple sclerosis. This chain's CDR3 is CASSSQTGYEQYF. The CDR3 DNA sequence: TGCGCCAGCAGCTCGCAGACAGGCTACGAGCAGTACTTC.